What follows are 26 T cell receptor beta chains derived from one specimen sequenced in a study of cytomegalovirus exposure and HLA in healthy donors. It was with 60 Vbeta and 13 Jbeta primers that the PCR ran. The table came from immunoSEQ multiplex PCR; TCRdb's copy has only in-frame clones and leaves some out. The sample has about 110,000 clones, over 70% seen once. Source material: PBMCs. These receptors were taken from a male donor in good health and CMV-seronegative.

The CDR3 nucleotides are TGTGCCAGCAGTGAAGCGCTTACAGACCTCCTCTATGGCTACACCTTC. Amino acids: CASSEALTDLLYGYTF. The chain couples TRBV2 to TRBJ1-2; D gene uncertain. V lost 0 bases to trimming and J lost 4 bases, with 15 bases between them. The CDR3 spans 16 residues. CDR1 and CDR2 from the germline V gene are SNHLY and FYNNEI. The complete variable domain, with remaining parts taken from reference TRBV2 and TRBJ1-2, reads EPEVTQTPSHQVTQMGQEVILRCVPISNHLYFYWYRQILGQKVEFLVSFYNNEISEKSEIFDDQFSVERPDGSNFTLKIRSTKLEDSAMYFCASSEALTDLLYGYTFGSGTRLTVV.

The genes are TRBV6-1 and TRBJ1-5, with 10 bases matching TRBD1. This CDR3 is 15 amino acids long. The germline gives CDR1 MNHNS, CDR2 SASEGT. The V gene end was trimmed by 6 bases and the J gene end by 7 bases; junction bases not matched to a gene: 9. The DNA of the CDR3 is TGTGCCAGCAGCGCAGACAGGGGGCTACGGCAGCCCCAGCATTTT. Amino acids: CASSADRGLRQPQHF.

The chain employs TRBV7-6 and TRBJ1-1, with D possibly TRBD1 on 6 matching bases. Germline V CDR1 and CDR2: SGHVS, FNYEAQ. Trimming removed 4 bases from V and 5 bases from J, with 11 bases in between. The CDR3 contains 13 residues. This chain's CDR3 is CASSSRGETEAFF. CDR3 in DNA: TGTGCCAGCAGCTCCAGGGGAGAAACTGAAGCTTTCTTT.

This chain joins TRBV4-3 and TRBJ2-7; D unresolved. Per germline, CDR1 LGHNA and CDR2 YSLEER. Trimming removed 0 bases at V and 5 bases at J, with 8 bases between. This CDR3 has 13 amino acids. DNA for the CDR3: TGCGCCAGCAGCCAAGATCCCGTCGACGAGCAGTACTTC. As protein: CASSQDPVDEQYF.

This chain connects TRBV7-9 to TRBJ2-1; 11 bases map to TRBD2. V gave up 1 base and J gave up 4 bases; unmatched junction bases: 12. The CDR3 length is 19 residues. Germline V gives CDR1 SEHNR, CDR2 FQNEAQ (reference sequence). The CDR3 loop is CASSLDGGFSGRGYNEQFF. CDR3 coding DNA: TGTGCCAGCAGCTTAGATGGAGGATTTAGCGGGAGGGGTTACAATGAGCAGTTCTTC. The variable domain in full, completed from reference TRBV7-9 and TRBJ2-1, reads DTGVSQNPRHKITKRGQNVTFRCDPISEHNRLYWYRQTLGQGPEFLTYFQNEAQLEKSRLLSDRFSAERPKGSFSTLEIQRTEQGDSAMYLCASSLDGGFSGRGYNEQFFGPGTRLTVL.

The chain carries TRBV7-2 and TRBJ2-3, with 12 bases lining up with TRBD2. After removal of 4 bases from V and 2 bases from J, the junction contained 4 bases not matched to a gene. Germline CDR1 and CDR2: SGHTA and FQGNSA. The CDR3 is 16 amino acids. DNA for the CDR3: TGTGCCAGCAGCTCGACTAGCGGGGGAAACACAGATACGCAGTATTTT. Amino acids: CASSSTSGGNTDTQYF.

CDR3 nucleotide sequence: TGTGCCAGCAGTTTAGGGACAGGGGTGTACGAGCAGTACTTC. Its translation is CASSLGTGVYEQYF. V and J are TRBV27 and TRBJ2-7; 10 bases are a match to TRBD1. This CDR3 spans 14 amino acids. The J segment lost 4 bases and the V segment lost 2 bases, leaving 2 bases of the junction unmatched. Germline CDR1 is MNHEY and CDR2 is SMNVEV (reference sequence).

This clone was found a few times. The J gene is TRBJ2-7, the V gene TRBV28; possible D gene TRBD1, 5 bases. V lost 6 bases to trimming and J lost 5 bases, with 20 bases between them. The CDR3 runs to 15 residues. The germline gives CDR1 MDHEN, CDR2 SYDVKM. The CDR3 nucleotides read TGTGCCAGCAGCACCCGCCAGGGATCTGTACACGAGCAGTACTTC. This translates into CASSTRQGSVHEQYF.

The gene calls are TRBV5-1 and TRBJ2-5, with TRBD2 identical over 7 bases. The V gene end was trimmed by 2 bases and the J gene end by 5 bases; junction bases not matched to a gene: 6. The CDR3 consists of 14 residues. Germline-derived CDR1 and CDR2 are SGHRS and YFSETQ. CDR3 DNA sequence: TGCGCCAGCAGCTTAGGGACCGGGGGGGAGACCCAGTACTTC. Protein product: CASSLGTGGETQYF.

This clone has more than one count but fewer than ten. This chain uses TRBV2 with TRBJ2-7, with 9 bases that match TRBD2. Germline V gene lookup returns CDR1 SNHLY and CDR2 FYNNEI. V was pared by 4 bases and J by 7 bases, with 8 bases of the junction left unmatched. The CDR3 totals 14 residues. DNA for the CDR3: TGTGCCAGCAGTGGGGCTAGCGGGAATGTAGAGCAGTACTTC. This encodes CASSGASGNVEQYF.

This clone showed up just once. V and J are TRBV4-2 and TRBJ2-1; 10 bases align to TRBD2. Trimming removed 0 bases from V and 4 bases from J; junction bases left unmatched: 9. The CDR3 runs to 18 residues. The germline V gene has CDR1 LGHNA and CDR2 YNFKEQ. DNA of the CDR3: TGTGCCAGCAGCCAAGATGGGAGCGGGAGGGCCGGATACAATGAGCAGTTCTTC. It codes for CASSQDGSGRAGYNEQFF.

The count of this clone is one. The V call is TRBV9, the J call TRBJ2-1; 7 bases agree with TRBD2. Trimming took 1 base from V and 10 from J; bases not matched to a gene: 14. The CDR3 totals 16 residues. Germline V gives CDR1 SGDLS, CDR2 YYNGEE. CDR3 loop: CASSVFAGDRAGEQFF. CDR3 nucleotide sequence: TGTGCCAGCAGCGTATTTGCGGGAGATAGGGCTGGGGAGCAGTTCTTC.

V gene TRBV29-1 combines with J gene TRBJ2-1; TRBD2 might be the D (5 bases). Germline V gene data show CDR1 as SQVTM and CDR2 as ANQGSEA. Between the trimmed V and J ends, which lost 4 bases and 3 bases, there was a span of 7 bases. This CDR3 is 12 amino acids long. The CDR3 region is CSVVGNYNEQFF. DNA of the CDR3: TGCAGCGTTGTCGGGAACTACAATGAGCAGTTCTTC.

This clone was detected once. Germline is not matched at one junction end, which may reflect a read error. The rearrangement joins TRBV7-9 to TRBJ1-2; unclear D gene. CDR3 length: 15 residues. Per germline, CDR1 SEHNR and CDR2 FQNEAQ (reference sequence). The CDR3 sequence: CSSSLGGEESDGYTF. The DNA for the CDR3 is TGTTCCAGCAGCTTGGGTGGGGAGGAATCCGATGGCTACACCTTC.

This chain links TRBV7-9 with TRBJ2-7; 8 nucleotides match TRBD1. Trimming cost V 5 bases and J 2 bases; bases outside gene matches: 20. Germline CDR1 and CDR2: SEHNR and FQNEAQ (reference sequence). The CDR3 runs 19 residues. The CDR3 bases are TGTGCCAGCAGCCCCCGGTTTACCAGGGGGCCCATTGGAACCTACGAGCAGTACTTC. Residues: CASSPRFTRGPIGTYEQYF.

CDR3 residues: CASSLNVYGGEKLFF. The CDR3 DNA is TGTGCCAGCAGCTTAAACGTATACGGAGGCGAAAAACTGTTTTTT. The chain joins TRBV7-9 to TRBJ1-4, with D uncertain. V lost 2 bases to trimming and J lost 8 bases, with 15 bases between them. The CDR3 loop spans 15 amino acids. CDR1 is SEHNR, CDR2 FQNEAQ, per germline (reference sequence).

Turning to this clone: An end of the junction differs from the germline gene, which may be a read error. CDR3: CVSSPYRALYGYTF. Written as DNA, the CDR3 is TGTGTCAGCAGTCCTTACAGGGCCCTCTATGGCTACACCTTC. This rearrangement joins TRBV28 to TRBJ1-2; the D gene is possibly TRBD1 (6 bases). The CDR3 is 14 amino acids. Germline assignment: CDR1 MDHEN and CDR2 SYDVKM.

The chain employs TRBV5-1 and TRBJ2-1, with a tentative D call TRBD1 (5 bases). The germline gives CDR1 SGHRS, CDR2 YFSETQ. The CDR3 totals 15 residues. Trimming left V 4 bases short and J 0 bases short, with 11 bases between. The CDR3 reads CASSLLDSSYNEQFF. Written as DNA, the CDR3 is TGCGCCAGCAGCCTGCTCGACAGCTCCTACAATGAGCAGTTCTTC.

The genes are TRBV7-3 and TRBJ1-2; the match to TRBD1 covers 7 bases. Germline CDR1 SGHTA, CDR2 FQGTGA. This CDR3 contains 13 residues. Unmatched junction bases numbered 8, after V lost 5 bases and J lost 8 bases. The CDR3 coding sequence is TGTGCCAGCAGCGCCGACAGGGTCCTGGGCTACACCTTC. Its protein is CASSADRVLGYTF.

The chain couples TRBV15 to TRBJ2-1; weak D call: TRBD2 (6 bases). V was shortened by 1 base and J by 8 bases, with 21 bases between the two germline ends. Germline V gene lookup returns CDR1 LNHNV and CDR2 YYDKDF (reference sequence). This CDR3 has 17 amino acids. This CDR3 reads CATSRAVLQASADEQFF. The CDR3 DNA follows: TGTGCCACCAGCAGAGCGGTCCTCCAGGCTAGCGCCGATGAGCAGTTCTTC.

The chain couples TRBV13 to TRBJ2-3; TRBD2 matches 10 bases. Germline CDR1 is PRHDT and CDR2 is FYEKMQ (reference sequence). After removal of 0 bases from V and 6 bases from J, the junction contained 12 bases not matched to a gene. CDR3 length: 18 amino acids. The CDR3 reads CASSLGSSGRAGSDTQYF. The CDR3 nucleotides read TGTGCCAGCAGCTTAGGGAGCAGCGGGAGGGCCGGGAGCGATACGCAGTATTTT.

The chain is built from TRBV18 and TRBJ2-1; D gene unclear. The V and J ends lost 5 bases and 6 bases respectively, with 8 bases between them. The V gene's germline CDR1 is KGHSH and CDR2 LQKENI. CDR3 size: 12 residues. The CDR3 loop reads CASSASSNEQFF. The CDR3, as DNA: TGTGCCAGCTCAGCGTCTAGCAATGAGCAGTTCTTC.

The V and J genes are TRBV5-4 and TRBJ2-1, with 14 bases fitting TRBD2. Germline V gene lookup returns CDR1 SGHNT and CDR2 YYREEE (reference sequence). V shed 3 bases, J shed 7 bases, and the junction held 6 bases outside the gene matches. This CDR3 has 16 residues. In nucleotides, the CDR3 is TGTGCCAGCAGCTCGGGGACTAGCGGGAGCCGGAATGAGCAGTTCTTC. Translating it yields CASSSGTSGSRNEQFF.

This clone was counted only a few times. V usage is TRBV23-1 and J usage is TRBJ2-2, with 10 bases fitting TRBD2. TRBV23-1 counts as an open reading frame of uncertain function. The CDR3 contains 17 residues. The J segment lost 4 bases and the V segment lost 3 bases, leaving 8 bases of the junction unmatched. The CDR3 loop reads CASSHQREGRGTGELFF. Here the CDR3 DNA reads TGCGCCAGCAGTCACCAGCGGGAGGGCCGGGGCACCGGGGAGCTGTTTTTT.

This clone rates as medium-sized (0.01 to 0.1%). CDR3 residues: CASSSRGSGDEKLFF. The CDR3 DNA follows: TGTGCCAGCAGCTCACGGGGGAGCGGCGATGAAAAACTGTTTTTT. The chain is built from TRBV7-9 and TRBJ1-4; D may be TRBD1 (5 bases). This CDR3 spans 15 amino acids. The germline CDR1 and CDR2 sequences are SEHNR and FQNEAQ (reference sequence). The germline V and J ends were trimmed by 4 bases and 6 bases, with 15 bases remaining between them. The entire variable domain, with the rest obtained from reference TRBV7-9 and TRBJ1-4, is as follows: DTGVSQNPRHKITKRGQNVTFRCDPISEHNRLYWYRQTLGQGPEFLTYFQNEAQLEKSRLLSDRFSAERPKGSFSTLEIQRTEQGDSAMYLCASSSRGSGDEKLFFGSGTQLSVL.

The gene calls are TRBV10-1 and TRBJ2-1, with TRBD2 identical over 11 bases. The CDR3 loop spans 16 amino acids. Germline V CDR1 and CDR2: WNHNN, SYGVQD (reference sequence). The V segment lost 4 bases and the J segment 4 bases; nucleotides outside the gene matches: 6. The CDR3: CASSGPLAGGYNEQFF. The CDR3 nucleotides read TGCGCCAGCAGTGGGCCCCTAGCGGGAGGATACAATGAGCAGTTCTTC.